This T cell receptor (beta chain) was identified during a study of T-cell memory formation after mild COVID-19. TCRdb passed the 5' RACE reads through MiXCR, listing each CDR3 protein once. The table lists roughly 300,000 distinct CDR3 sequences, less than 9.5% of them singletons. This clonotype has at least ten counts. The length of the CDR3 is 15 residues. The germline V gene has CDR1 LNHDA and CDR2 SQIVND (reference sequence). The V gene lost 6 bases and the J gene lost 10 bases, with 19 bases spanning the gap. The sequencing sample was made of PBMCs or a T cell subset sorted from them (not recorded which). The receptor was isolated from a man younger than 35 who had mild COVID-19 (a few samples of this study predate the infection). Cell type and time point are not known. This chain uses TRBV19 with TRBJ1-6; D may be TRBD1 (5 bases). CDR3 coding DNA: TGTGCCAGTAGCCCGGGGCGTCTAGCGGGGTCACCCCTCCACTTT. Translation: CASSPGRLAGSPLHF.